One sample yielded the 5 T cell receptor beta chains listed below, sequenced in a study of shared clonotypes between healthy human individuals. The protocol was immunoSEQ multiplex PCR, while the TCRdb copy is restricted to in-frame clones and leaves out a portion. The table records around 700,000 clones, roughly 70% of them present only once. Sequencing used memory CD4+ T cells sorted from blood. Noted subset: CD45RA-negative fraction. These receptor sequences come from a woman aged 25-40 years in good health.

This clone was seen only once. This chain connects TRBV19 to TRBJ2-3; 9 nucleotides match TRBD2. The V gene's germline CDR1 is LNHDA and CDR2 SQIVND (reference sequence). Unmatched junction bases numbered 7, after V lost 5 bases and J lost 1 base. The CDR3 spans 16 residues. The CDR3: CASSGWLAGRTDTQYF. CDR3 nucleotides: TGTGCCAGTAGTGGGTGGCTAGCGGGGCGCACAGATACGCAGTATTTT.

The CDR3 loop is CASSSGQPPYEQYF. For the CDR3, the DNA is TGTGCCAGCAGCTCGGGACAGCCACCCTACGAGCAGTACTTC. V is TRBV7-6 and J is TRBJ2-7; 7 nucleotides match TRBD1. Trimming took 4 bases from V and 2 from J; bases not matched to a gene: 5. The CDR3 length is 14 residues. Germline V gene sequence: CDR1 SGHVS, CDR2 FNYEAQ. The whole variable domain, remainder taken from reference TRBV7-6 and TRBJ2-7, is GAGVSQSPRYKVTKRGQDVALRCDPISGHVSLYWYRQALGQGPEFLTYFNYEAQQDKSGLPNDRFSAERPEGSISTLTIQRTEQRDSAMYRCASSSGQPPYEQYFGPGTRLTVT.

V gene TRBV6-1 combines with J gene TRBJ2-5; a possible D gene is TRBD2 (7 bases). CDR1 and CDR2 (germline): MNHNS, SASEGT. Trimming left V 0 bases short and J 5 bases short, with 16 bases between. The CDR3 contains 16 residues. CDR3 sequence: CASSEAWGGGAETQYF. The CDR3 DNA is TGTGCCAGCAGTGAAGCATGGGGGGGCGGTGCGGAGACCCAGTACTTC.

The CDR3, as DNA: TGTGCCAGCAGCGTGGGGGGGGATCAAGAGACCCAGTACTTC. Amino acids: CASSVGGDQETQYF. This sequence joins TRBV7-8 and TRBJ2-5; 7 positions match TRBD2. The CDR3 is 14 amino acids. Per germline, CDR1 SGHVS and CDR2 FQNEAQ. Losses at the gene ends were 5 bases for V and 2 bases for J; bases not matched to a gene: 5.

V gene TRBV5-1 combines with J gene TRBJ1-1, with a weak D call TRBD1 (6 bases). The V gene's germline CDR1 is SGHRS and CDR2 YFSETQ. The CDR3 runs 16 residues. Trimming shortened V by 0 bases and J by 6 bases, and 18 bases separated the two germline ends. The CDR3 region is CASSLGIGGGPAEAFF. The CDR3 DNA sequence: TGCGCCAGCAGCTTGGGCATAGGTGGGGGGCCAGCTGAAGCTTTCTTT.